Listed below are T cell receptor beta chains from one sample, sequenced in a study of blood T cell repertoires in COVID-19. Clones were read by immunoSEQ multiplex PCR, and TCRdb kept only the in-frame ones, dropping some. The repertoire includes about 200,000 clones, 80% to 90% of them detected once, and roughly 9.7% sits in the top ten. Sequences were obtained from peripheral blood. These TCRs come from a human donor with active or convalescent COVID-19. The donor label of this sample is uncertain. Each CDR3 is given with its conserved first and last residue. Each record gives: clone size, D gene, V gene, J gene, CDR3 length, CDR3 DNA, CDR3 protein. D genes are given only for firm matches. Clone size, where shown, is once, few, many, or a class for clones that have expanded.

NA	TRBD1	TRBV7-2	TRBJ1-5	15	TGTGCCAGCAGCCGCGACAGGGTCGGCAATCAGCCCCAGCATTTT	CASSRDRVGNQPQHF
NA	NA	TRBV11-2	TRBJ1-2	12	TGTGCCAGCAGCGTCCCAGGGTCTGGCTACACCTTC	CASSVPGSGYTF
NA	TRBD1	TRBV19	TRBJ1-5	19	TGTGCCAGTAGTACCTTCAGGGCAGGGGGAACCTTTAGCAATCAGCCCCAGCATTTT	CASSTFRAGGTFSNQPQHF
NA	NA	TRBV30	TRBJ2-1	12	TGTGCCTGGAGCGGAGGGAGGAATGAGCAGTTCTTC	CAWSGGRNEQFF
few	TRBD1	TRBV2	TRBJ1-5	15	TGTGCCAGCAGGAGGGGGACAGGGAGTTTTATGCCCCAGCATTTT	CASRRGTGSFMPQHF
NA	NA	TRBV6-8	TRBJ1-2	13	TGTGCCAGCAGTAATACAGTGATCCATGGCTACACCTTC	CASSNTVIHGYTF
NA	NA	TRBV20-1	TRBJ1-1	11	TGCAGGGGTGCCGGAGGGAGGGAAGCTTTCTTT	CRGAGGREAFF
once	NA	TRBV5-1	TRBJ2-3	14	TGCGCCAGCAGCTTAAAAAACGGGAGAGGTACGCAGTATTTT	CASSLKNGRGTQYF
once	NA	TRBV28	TRBJ2-7	14	TGTGCCAGCAGTTTGGGCTTCCTAATATACGAGCAGTACTTC	CASSLGFLIYEQYF
NA	TRBD1	TRBV29-1	TRBJ2-3	15	TGCAGCGTTATGGGACAGGGGGCTAGGGCAGATACGCAGTATTTT	CSVMGQGARADTQYF
NA	NA	TRBV6-5	TRBJ2-7	14	TGTGCCAGCCTACCAGGGGACCGCCCCTACGAGCAGTACTTC	CASLPGDRPYEQYF
NA	NA	TRBV2	TRBJ1-2	12	TGTGCCAGCAGTGAGGCAGGGTATGGCTACACCTTC	CASSEAGYGYTF
NA	NA	TRBV1	TRBJ2-5	15	TGCACCAGCAGCGCCGGACTAGCGGCAAAAGAGACCCAGTACTTC	CTSSAGLAAKETQYF
NA	TRBD2	TRBV19	TRBJ2-2	15	TGTGCCAGTAGTTCTAGCGGGGAGAACACCGGGGAGCTGTTTTTT	CASSSSGENTGELFF
NA	NA	TRBV27	TRBJ1-6	14	TGTGCCAGCAGTTTAAACATATATAATTCACCCCTCCACTTT	CASSLNIYNSPLHF
NA	NA	TRBV2	TRBJ2-3	15	TGTGCCAGCAGTGAAGATAGCGCTCGCACAGATACGCAGTATTTT	CASSEDSARTDTQYF
NA	TRBD1	TRBV5-4	TRBJ1-2	14	TGTGCCAGCAGCTCCCCCGGGACAGAGAATGGCTACACCTTC	CASSSPGTENGYTF
NA	NA	TRBV30	TRBJ1-2	11	TGTGCCTGGGGGGTACGGTTTGGCTACACCTTC	CAWGVRFGYTF
few	TRBD1	TRBV11-2	TRBJ1-2	14	TGTGCCAGCAGCGTGGACAGGGGGAACTATGGCTACACCTTC	CASSVDRGNYGYTF
NA	NA	TRBV5-1	TRBJ1-1	14	TGCGCCAGCAGCTTGCAGGGCGGGAACACTGAAGCTTTCTTT	CASSLQGGNTEAFF
once	TRBD1	TRBV11-3	TRBJ2-5	15	TGTGCCAGCAGCCCAACGACAGGGCCAAGAGAGACCCAGTACTTC	CASSPTTGPRETQYF
NA	NA	TRBV19	TRBJ2-1	14	TGTGCCAGTAGTTGGGTAGCGGCAAACAATGAGCAGTTCTTC	CASSWVAANNEQFF
NA	TRBD2	TRBV7-2	TRBJ2-3	16	TGTGCCAGCAGCTCCGTTAGCGGGGGGCTGGCAGATACGCAGTATTTT	CASSSVSGGLADTQYF
NA	TRBD1	TRBV24-1	TRBJ2-7	13	TGTGCCACCCAGGGGGCAGCAACCTACGAGCAGTACTTC	CATQGAATYEQYF
NA	NA	TRBV19	TRBJ1-1	12	TGTGCCAGTAGTTATCGGGGTAATGAAGCTTTCTTT	CASSYRGNEAFF
NA	TRBD2	TRBV5-1	TRBJ2-3	16	TGCGCCAGCAGCTTGGATCTAGCGGAAATTTCAGATACGCAGTATTTT	CASSLDLAEISDTQYF
NA	NA	TRBV5-4	TRBJ1-6	14	TGTGCCAGCAGCTCTTGGTCAGGGAATTCACCCCTCCACTTT	CASSSWSGNSPLHF
NA	NA	TRBV6-6	TRBJ2-7	11	TGTGCCAGCAGACAATCCTACGAGCAGTACTTC	CASRQSYEQYF
NA	TRBD1	TRBV28	TRBJ1-1	16	TGTGCCAGCAGTCCAACGACAGGGGAAGGTGCCACTGAAGCTTTCTTT	CASSPTTGEGATEAFF
few	TRBD2	TRBV18	TRBJ2-1	17	TGTGCCAGCTCACCTACGGTGGGGCGGGAGCCCTCCAATGAGCAGTTCTTC	CASSPTVGREPSNEQFF
NA	TRBD1	TRBV10-1	TRBJ2-3	16	TGCGCCAGCAGCTCAACCAGGGGGTGGGATACAGATACGCAGTATTTT	CASSSTRGWDTDTQYF
NA	TRBD2	TRBV27	TRBJ2-3	16	TGTGCCAGCAGTTTAGCTGGGACTACCCGTACAGATACGCAGTATTTT	CASSLAGTTRTDTQYF
NA	NA	TRBV9	TRBJ2-1	15	TGTGCCAGCAGCGTGGGGGGGCCCCCTAACAATGAGCAGTTCTTC	CASSVGGPPNNEQFF
NA	NA	TRBV4-3	TRBJ2-7	16	TGCGCCAGCAGCCAAGATAGAAGCGAGTTCGGCTACGAGCAGTACTTC	CASSQDRSEFGYEQYF
NA	NA	TRBV9	TRBJ2-7	14	TGTGCCAGCAGCGACCCAGGAGGGGGCGGCGAGCAGTACTTC	CASSDPGGGGEQYF
NA	TRBD1	TRBV6-1	TRBJ2-3	15	TGTGCCAGCAGTGAAGAGGGACAGAGGGGGACTACGCAGTATTTT	CASSEEGQRGTTQYF
NA	NA	TRBV6-5	TRBJ2-7	13	TGTGCCAGCAGACGGTCTGATCGCTACGAGCAGTACTTC	CASRRSDRYEQYF
NA	TRBD1	TRBV5-4	TRBJ2-7	16	TGTGCCAGCAGCTTGTACGGGACAGGGAAATACTACGAGCAGTACTTC	CASSLYGTGKYYEQYF
NA	NA	TRBV7-8	TRBJ1-2	15	TGTGCCAGCAGCTCGGTGACAGGAAAGGCCTATGGCTACACCTTC	CASSSVTGKAYGYTF
NA	TRBD2	TRBV6-5	TRBJ2-1	13	TGTGCCAGCAGGACTAGCGGGGTAAATGAGCAGTTCTTC	CASRTSGVNEQFF
NA	NA	TRBV7-6	TRBJ2-1	17	TGTGCCAGCAGCTTAGCCCAGGGGTCAGCGTCCTACAATGAGCAGTTCTTC	CASSLAQGSASYNEQFF
NA	NA	TRBV10-1	TRBJ2-3	11	TGCGCCAGCAGCCACACAGATACGCAGTATTTT	CASSHTDTQYF
NA	TRBD1	TRBV7-9	TRBJ1-2	14	TGTGCCAGCAGCCCGGGACAGCAAAACTATGGCTACACCTTC	CASSPGQQNYGYTF
NA	TRBD1	TRBV7-9	TRBJ2-3	17	TGTGCCAGCAGCTTAGTTTTGGGACAGGGGTTCACAGATACGCAGTATTTT	CASSLVLGQGFTDTQYF
NA	TRBD1	TRBV3-1/TRBV3-2	TRBJ2-2	17	TGTGCCAGCAGCCAAGTGTACGGACAGGGGAACACCGGGGAGCTGTTTTTT	CASSQVYGQGNTGELFF
NA	TRBD1	TRBV19	TRBJ2-5	14	TGTGCCAGTAACTTCGTCGGGACAGACGAGACCCAGTACTTC	CASNFVGTDETQYF
NA	TRBD1	TRBV9	TRBJ1-5	23	TGTGCCAGCAGCGTCGAACCGACAGGGTCAAGGGCCTATGAACCCCGATTAAATCTGCCCCAGCATTTT	CASSVEPTGSRAYEPRLNLPQHF
NA	TRBD2	TRBV14	TRBJ2-3	17	TGTGCCAGCAGCCAAGTAGGAGGGAGGGCCCCCACAGATACGCAGTATTTT	CASSQVGGRAPTDTQYF
NA	NA	TRBV3-1/TRBV3-2	TRBJ1-1	24	TGTGCCAGCAGCCAAGAGGAGGGGACCCTTTTACCCGCCGTCAGATTCCAGGATCCCACTGAAGCTTTCTTT	CASSQEEGTLLPAVRFQDPTEAFF
NA	TRBD1	TRBV4-3	TRBJ1-3	16	TGCGCCAGCAGCCGCGTATCACAGGGGACTGGAAACACCATATATTTT	CASSRVSQGTGNTIYF
NA	TRBD2	TRBV30	TRBJ2-5	15	TGTGCCTGGAGTGTTCGGCGGGGGTTACAAGAGACCCAGTACTTC	CAWSVRRGLQETQYF
NA	NA	TRBV30	TRBJ2-6	16	TGTGCCTGGACCAATCTTGCAGGGTCTGGGGCCAACGTCCTGACTTTC	CAWTNLAGSGANVLTF
NA	TRBD2	TRBV29-1	TRBJ2-5	13	TGCAGCGCCTGGACTAGCGGGAGGGAGACCCAGTACTTC	CSAWTSGRETQYF
NA	NA	TRBV18	TRBJ1-3	15	TGTGCCAGCTCACCACGGGCTTTCTCTGGAAACACCATATATTTT	CASSPRAFSGNTIYF
NA	NA	TRBV7-3	TRBJ2-5	14	TGTGCCAGCAGCTCCCGGGCGGGGCAAGAGACCCAGTACTTC	CASSSRAGQETQYF